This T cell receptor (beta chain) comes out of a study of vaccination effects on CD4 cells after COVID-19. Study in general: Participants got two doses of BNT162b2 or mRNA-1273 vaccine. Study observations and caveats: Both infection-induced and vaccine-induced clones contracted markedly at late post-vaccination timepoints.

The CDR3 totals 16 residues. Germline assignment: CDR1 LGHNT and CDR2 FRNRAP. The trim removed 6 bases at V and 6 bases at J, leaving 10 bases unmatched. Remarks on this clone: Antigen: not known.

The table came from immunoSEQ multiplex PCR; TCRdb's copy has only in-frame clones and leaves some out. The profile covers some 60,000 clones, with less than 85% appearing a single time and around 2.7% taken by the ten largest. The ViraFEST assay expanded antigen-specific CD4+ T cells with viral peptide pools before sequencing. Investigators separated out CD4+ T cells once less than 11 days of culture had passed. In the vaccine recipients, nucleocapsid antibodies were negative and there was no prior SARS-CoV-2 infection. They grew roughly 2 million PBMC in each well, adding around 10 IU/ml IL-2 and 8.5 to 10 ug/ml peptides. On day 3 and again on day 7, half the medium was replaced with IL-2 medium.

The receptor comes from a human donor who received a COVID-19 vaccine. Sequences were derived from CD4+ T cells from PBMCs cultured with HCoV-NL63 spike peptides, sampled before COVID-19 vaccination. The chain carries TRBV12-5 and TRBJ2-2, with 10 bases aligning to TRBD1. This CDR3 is CASGRIRDRGAGELFF. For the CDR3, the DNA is TGTGCTAGTGGCAGAATCCGGGACAGGGGCGCCGGGGAGCTGTTTTTT.